This is a list of T cell receptor beta chains from one sample in a study of OX40 agonist ivuxolimab in advanced cancers. Produced via immunoSEQ multiplex PCR; TCRdb's table is partial and in-frame only. The table lists about 75,000 clones, around 90% of them singletons. Sequences were derived from CD4+ or CD8+ T cells sorted from blood, sampled in a trial of the OX40 agonist ivuxolimab. The source is an adult with an advanced solid tumor such as melanoma, head and neck, liver or kidney cancer. Both conserved end residues are part of each CDR3. D genes are given only for firm matches. A row's size may be missing; if present it is once, few, many or a size class.

>NA|TRBJ2-7|TRBV27|NA
TGTGCCAGCAGCCATGGGTTAGGGTACTACGAGCAGTACTTC
CASSHGLGYYEQYF
>NA|TRBJ1-5|TRBV19|NA
TGTGCCAGTAGTACCAAGGATCAGCCCCAGCATTTT
CASSTKDQPQHF
>NA|TRBJ2-1|TRBV5-1|NA
TGCGCCAGCAGCTTTGACGGGGGTTACAATGAGCAGTTCTTC
CASSFDGGYNEQFF
>NA|TRBJ1-2|TRBV7-2|NA
TGTGCCAGCAGCTTAAATACAGGGACCTATGGCTACACCTTC
CASSLNTGTYGYTF
>NA|TRBJ2-5|TRBV4-1|TRBD2
TGCGCCAGCAGCCAAGCAGTCCCCCCGGGGGGGCGAGAGACCCAGTACTTC
CASSQAVPPGGRETQYF
>NA|TRBJ2-2|TRBV4-1|TRBD1
TGCGCCAGCAGCGAAGGAGTGACAGGGGGCTTCGGGGAGCTGTTTTTT
CASSEGVTGGFGELFF
>NA|TRBJ2-7|TRBV19|NA
TGTGCCAGTAGTAGAGGGGGATCGTCCTACGAGCAGTACTTC
CASSRGGSSYEQYF
>NA|TRBJ1-4|TRBV5-1|NA
TGCGCCAGCAGCTTGGTTGGGCTTAATGAAAAACTGTTTTTT
CASSLVGLNEKLFF
>NA|TRBJ1-5|TRBV6-5|NA
TGTGCCAGCTCCAAAAGCGGGCAGCCCCAGCATTTT
CASSKSGQPQHF
>NA|TRBJ2-5|TRBV6-5|NA
TGTGCCAGCAGTAGTCCCTACATCCAAGAGACCCAGTACTTC
CASSSPYIQETQYF
>NA|TRBJ2-7|TRBV9|TRBD1
TGTGCCAGCACCCCGGACAGGGGGGGGGTCTACGAGCAGTACTTC
CASTPDRGGVYEQYF
>NA|TRBJ2-2|TRBV29-1|NA
TGCAGCGCCCTGACCGGGACAAAGACCGGGGAGCTGTTTTTT
CSALTGTKTGELFF
>NA|TRBJ1-5|TRBV6-1|TRBD1
TGTGCCAGCACCCCACAGGGGTGGCAGCCCCAGCATTTT
CASTPQGWQPQHF
>NA|TRBJ1-2|TRBV19|TRBD1
TGTGCCAGTAGTATAGCTGCGAATACGGGACAGGACTATGGCTACACCTTC
CASSIAANTGQDYGYTF
>NA|TRBJ2-5|TRBV7-2|NA
TGTGCCAGCAGCCCGAAGGGGCCAGGGTGGATCCAAGAGACCCAGTACTTC
CASSPKGPGWIQETQYF
>once|TRBJ2-2|TRBV4-3|NA
TGCGCCAGCAGCCAAGATCTTTACCCCGGGGAGCTGTTTTTT
CASSQDLYPGELFF
>NA|TRBJ2-7|TRBV6-1|NA
TGTGCCAGCAGTGAAGGATCTGGGAGGGGGGGGTACTACGAGCAGTACTTC
CASSEGSGRGGYYEQYF
>NA|TRBJ1-4|TRBV5-1|NA
TGCGCCAGCAGCTTGGGTGGGGCCACAACTAATGAAAAACTGTTTTTT
CASSLGGATTNEKLFF
>once|TRBJ1-5|TRBV7-2|TRBD1
TGTGCCAGCAGCTTAAGGCGGACAGGGGGCGGCATTGCTCAGCCCCAGCATTTT
CASSLRRTGGGIAQPQHF
>NA|TRBJ1-3|TRBV6-1|NA
TGTGCCAGCAGTGAAGCCGGTTTCTGGGGTGGAAACACCATATATTTT
CASSEAGFWGGNTIYF
>NA|TRBJ2-1|TRBV4-3|TRBD2
TGCGCCAGCAGCCAACGACTAGCGGGGTACAATGAGCAGTTCTTC
CASSQRLAGYNEQFF
>NA|TRBJ2-2|TRBV2|TRBD2
TGTGCCAGCAGCGGGGGGGGAACCGGGGAGCTGTTTTTT
CASSGGGTGELFF
>NA|TRBJ1-1|TRBV30|NA
TGTGCCTGGAGTGGAGTACAGGGCAACACTGAAGCTTTCTTT
CAWSGVQGNTEAFF
>NA|TRBJ2-1|TRBV6-6|NA
TGTGCCAGCAGTTATTCTGGGAACGGCAATGAGCAGTTCTTC
CASSYSGNGNEQFF
>once|TRBJ1-1|TRBV5-1|NA
TGCGCCAGCAGCCTACGGACGGTAGAAATGAACACTGAAGCTTTCTTT
CASSLRTVEMNTEAFF
>NA|TRBJ1-2|TRBV15|NA
TGTGCCACCAGCAGAGCTGCCCTCTATGGCTACACCTTC
CATSRAALYGYTF
>NA|TRBJ1-6|TRBV10-3|NA
TGTGCCATCACCGACCCGGCTGGGAGGTCGTCCCTCCACTTT
CAITDPAGRSSLHF
>NA|TRBJ1-2|TRBV5-8|TRBD1
TGTGCCAGCAGCTTGGAGGGACAGGCCTACAACTATGGCTACACCTTC
CASSLEGQAYNYGYTF
>NA|TRBJ2-1|TRBV5-1|NA
TGCGCCTCCGGGGCTAGCGCGAACAATGAGCAGTTCTTC
CASGASANNEQFF
>NA|TRBJ2-7|TRBV7-9|TRBD1
TGTGCCAGCAGCACCTACAGGGGGCATGGCGAGCAGTACTTC
CASSTYRGHGEQYF
>NA|TRBJ2-6|TRBV5-4|NA
TGTGCCAGCAGCTTGCGGGCCTCTGGGGCCAACGTCCTGACTTTC
CASSLRASGANVLTF
>NA|TRBJ1-1|TRBV7-9|NA
TGTGCCAGCAGTCATACAGGGCTAACTGAAGCTTTCTTT
CASSHTGLTEAFF
>NA|TRBJ2-3|TRBV6-4|TRBD1
TGTGCCAGCAGTGGGGACAGGGGTCCGTCCACAGATACGCAGTATTTT
CASSGDRGPSTDTQYF
>few|TRBJ1-4|TRBV28|TRBD1
TGTGCCAGCAGACAGGGGGCGAGGTATGAAAAACTGTTTTTT
CASRQGARYEKLFF
>NA|TRBJ2-7|TRBV9|TRBD1
TGTGCCAGCAGCCCAACCGGGACAGGGATGTACGAGCAGTACTTC
CASSPTGTGMYEQYF
>NA|TRBJ2-1|TRBV7-9|TRBD1
TGTGCCAGCAGCCGACAGGGGGCCTACAATGAGCAGTTCTTC
CASSRQGAYNEQFF
>NA|TRBJ2-3|TRBV10-3|TRBD2
TGTGCCATCAGATCTAGCGGGGCTAGCACAGATACGCAGTATTTT
CAIRSSGASTDTQYF
>NA|TRBJ1-5|TRBV19|NA
TGTGCCAGTAGTACCCGAGGAGGATCGTTGACGAGTAGCAATCAGCCCCAGCATTTT
CASSTRGGSLTSSNQPQHF
>NA|TRBJ2-1|TRBV19|TRBD1
TGTGCCAGTGCCTCGGGACAGGGGTGGTATGAGCAGTTCTTC
CASASGQGWYEQFF
>NA|TRBJ1-4|TRBV5-8|TRBD1
TGTGCCAGCAGCTCGGGCCCGACAGGGACAAATGAAAAACTGTTTTTT
CASSSGPTGTNEKLFF
>NA|TRBJ2-7|TRBV6-1|NA
TGTGCCAGCACCCCGGGGAGATTCTACGAGCAGTACTTC
CASTPGRFYEQYF
>NA|TRBJ1-6|TRBV6-5|NA
TGTGCCAGCACCCCGGGGAGTGGAAGGGTTTCACCCCTCCACTTT
CASTPGSGRVSPLHF
>NA|TRBJ1-2|TRBV30|TRBD1
TGTGCCTGGAGTGTAACGGGACAGGGCGTCTATGGCTACACCTTC
CAWSVTGQGVYGYTF
>few|TRBJ1-2|TRBV6-4|NA
TGTGCCAGCAGTGACTCGAGGGTTTCTGGCTACACCTTC
CASSDSRVSGYTF
>NA|TRBJ1-2|TRBV13|TRBD1
TGTGCCAGCAGCACAACAGGGGCCGTCTATGGCTACACCTTC
CASSTTGAVYGYTF